This T cell receptor (beta chain) was sequenced during a study of tumor-infiltrating lymphocytes in primary liver carcinoma. Starting from around 0.45 ug of total RNA, TCR beta cDNA was produced with a primer in the constant region. For TCR beta, libraries were produced by three nested multiplex PCR rounds using slightly modified ARM-PCR. A C-beta reverse primer and TRBV1-TRBV30 forward primers served in each of the first two PCR rounds, at 9 to 10 cycles apiece. TCRdb re-analysed the multiplex PCR reads in MiXCR, keeping a single row per CDR3 protein. The sample shows over 250,000 distinct CDR3 sequences, 58% of them seen only once. Germline lookup yields CDR1 LGHNA and CDR2 YSLEER. The CDR3 consists of 14 residues. It was unsorted whole blood that yielded blood RNA, and germline DNA was also extracted. A remark on this clonotype: An end of the junction differs from the germline gene, which may be a read error.

The genes are TRBV4-3 and TRBJ2-7; 10 bases are shared with TRBD2. Sequencing was carried out using peripheral blood. The receptor was isolated from a young woman with primary liver carcinoma and hepatitis B virus infection. The CDR3 nucleotides read TGCGCCAGGAGCCCGACTAGCGGGTCCTACGAGCAGTACTTC. It specifies CARSPTSGSYEQYF.